The 6 T cell receptor beta chains below all came from one sample that was sequenced in a study of regulatory T cells in long-lasting Graves disease. Time point described: newly diagnosed GD, antithyroid drugs for less than 3 months. Researchers made the TCR library from RNA that was extracted from PBMCs. The authors built TCR beta libraries using iRepertoire HTBI primers and Arm-PCR of CDR3 regions. TCRdb reprocessed the multiplex PCR reads with MiXCR, giving one entry per CDR3 protein. The sample has 500,000 or so distinct CDR3 sequences; 14% are singletons. This sample also appeared in a second study, on T cells in Graves' hyperthyroidism and ophthalmopathy.

The source material was peripheral blood mononuclear cells (PBMCs), sampled at new diagnosis, from a patient treated with antithyroid drugs. The source of these receptors is a woman aged 45-65 years with Graves disease.

The chain is built from TRBV19 and TRBJ2-4; a possible D gene is TRBD1 (6 bases). The germline V gene has CDR1 LNHDA and CDR2 SQIVND (reference sequence). The CDR3 contains 15 residues. The V gene lost 4 bases and the J gene lost 4 bases, with 14 bases spanning the gap. CDR3 in DNA: TGTGCCAGTAGTAGCGTTGGACAGCAAAAAAACATTCAGTACTTC. Its protein is CASSSVGQQKNIQYF.

There are a few counts of this clonotype. The chain employs TRBV9 and TRBJ2-7, with TRBD1 matching over 11 bases. Per the germline V gene, CDR1 is SGDLS and CDR2 is YYNGEE. J gave up 5 bases and V 3 bases, and 10 bases lay outside the gene matches. The CDR3 covers 16 residues. CDR3 sequence (DNA): TGTGCCAGCAGCGAGAGGACAGGGGGCCTGTGGGACGAGCAGTACTTC. It codes for CASSERTGGLWDEQYF.

This clonotype was counted at least ten times. The chain combines TRBV28 with TRBJ1-5; D not resolved. Trimming removed 4 bases at V and 0 bases at J, with 16 bases between. This CDR3 is built from 17 residues. Germline-derived CDR1 and CDR2 are MDHEN and SYDVKM. The CDR3 bases are TGTGCCAGCAGTTCTGGTACGGCAAGAAATAGCAATCAGCCCCAGCATTTT. Protein product: CASSSGTARNSNQPQHF.

This chain connects TRBV4-1 to TRBJ2-5; tentative D call: TRBD2 (5 bases). Germline CDR1 MGHRA, CDR2 YSYEKL. Trimming shortened V by 1 base and J by 1 base, and 10 bases separated the two germline ends. The CDR3 sequence is 15 residues long. CDR3 sequence reads: CASSQGASSQETQYF. DNA of the CDR3: TGCGCCAGCAGCCAAGGGGCTAGCAGCCAAGAGACCCAGTACTTC.

The rearrangement uses TRBV4-1 and TRBJ2-1; 9 positions match TRBD2. V lost 3 bases, J lost 9 bases, and 9 bases stayed unmatched. This CDR3 region has 15 residues. Germline-derived CDR1 and CDR2 are MGHRA and YSYEKL. The CDR3 reads CASSQDSGSGVEQFF. As DNA, the CDR3 is TGCGCCAGCAGCCAGGATAGCGGGAGTGGGGTTGAGCAGTTCTTC.

This clonotype was found a few times. CDR3 protein: CAWSVLLDTQYF. DNA of the CDR3: TGTGCCTGGAGTGTACTTTTAGATACGCAGTATTTT. The rearrangement joins TRBV30 to TRBJ2-3; no reliable D call. V shed 0 bases and J shed 5 bases, with 6 bases lying between them. Germline CDR1 and CDR2: GTSNPN and SVGIG (reference sequence). This CDR3 is built from 12 residues. Full variable domain (rest looked up from reference TRBV30 and TRBJ2-3): SQTIHQWPATLVQPVGSPLSLECTVEGTSNPNLYWYRQAAGRGLQLLFYSVGIGQISSEVPQNLSASRPQDRQFILSSKKLLLSDSGFYLCAWSVLLDTQYFGPGTRLTVL.